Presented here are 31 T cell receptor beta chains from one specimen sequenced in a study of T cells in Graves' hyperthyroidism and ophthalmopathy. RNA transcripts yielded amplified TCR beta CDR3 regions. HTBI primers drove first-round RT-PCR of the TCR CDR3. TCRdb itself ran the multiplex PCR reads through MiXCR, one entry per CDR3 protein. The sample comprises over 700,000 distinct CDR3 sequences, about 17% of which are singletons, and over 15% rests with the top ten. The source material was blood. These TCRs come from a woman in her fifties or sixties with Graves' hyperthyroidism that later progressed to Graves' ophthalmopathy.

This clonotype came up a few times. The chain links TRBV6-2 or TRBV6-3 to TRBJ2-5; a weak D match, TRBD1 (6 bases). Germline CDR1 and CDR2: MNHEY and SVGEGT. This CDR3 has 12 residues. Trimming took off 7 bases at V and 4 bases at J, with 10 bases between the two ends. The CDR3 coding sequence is TGTGCCAGCATTTCAGGGGTAGAGACCCAGTACTTC. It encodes CASISGVETQYF.

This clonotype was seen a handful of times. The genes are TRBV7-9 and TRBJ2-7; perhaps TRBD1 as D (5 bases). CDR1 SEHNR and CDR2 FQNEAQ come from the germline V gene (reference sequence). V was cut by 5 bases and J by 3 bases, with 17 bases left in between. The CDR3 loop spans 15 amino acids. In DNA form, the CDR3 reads TGTGCCAGCAGCCTATTAGGAGCAGGGAACTACGAGCAGTACTTC. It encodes CASSLLGAGNYEQYF.

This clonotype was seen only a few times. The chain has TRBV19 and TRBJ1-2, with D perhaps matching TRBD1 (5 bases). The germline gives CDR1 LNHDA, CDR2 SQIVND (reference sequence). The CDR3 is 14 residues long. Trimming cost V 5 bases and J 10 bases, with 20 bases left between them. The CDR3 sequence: CASSPDSPPLYYTF. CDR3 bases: TGTGCCAGTAGTCCCGACAGCCCTCCCTTGTACTACACCTTC.

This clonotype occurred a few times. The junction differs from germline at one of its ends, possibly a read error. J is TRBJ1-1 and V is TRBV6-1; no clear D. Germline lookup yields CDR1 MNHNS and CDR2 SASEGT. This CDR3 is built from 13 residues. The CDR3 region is CAIGGFANTEAFF. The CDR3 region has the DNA TGTGCCATCGGAGGGTTCGCGAACACTGAGGCTTTCTTT.

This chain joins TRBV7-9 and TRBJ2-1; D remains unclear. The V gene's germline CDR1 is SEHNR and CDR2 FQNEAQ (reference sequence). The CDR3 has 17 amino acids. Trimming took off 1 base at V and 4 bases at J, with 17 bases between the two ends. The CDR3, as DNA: TGTGCCAGCAGCTTAGTTCCGCGGCTCCGTGGGTACAATGAGCAGTTCTTC. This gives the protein CASSLVPRLRGYNEQFF.

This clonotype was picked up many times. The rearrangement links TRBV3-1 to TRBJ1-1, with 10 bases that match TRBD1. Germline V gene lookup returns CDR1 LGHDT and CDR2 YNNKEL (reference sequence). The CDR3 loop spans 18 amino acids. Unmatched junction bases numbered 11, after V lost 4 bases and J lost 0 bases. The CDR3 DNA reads TGTGCCAGCAGCCTGAAGTCCCGGGACAGGGGAATGAACACTGAAGCTTTCTTT. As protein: CASSLKSRDRGMNTEAFF.

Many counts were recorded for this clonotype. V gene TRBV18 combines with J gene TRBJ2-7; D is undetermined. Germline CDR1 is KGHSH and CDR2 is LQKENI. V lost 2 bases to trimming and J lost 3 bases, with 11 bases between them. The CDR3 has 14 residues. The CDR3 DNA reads TGTGCCAGCTCACCATCGGGTAAGGTCTACGAGCAGTACTTC. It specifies CASSPSGKVYEQYF.

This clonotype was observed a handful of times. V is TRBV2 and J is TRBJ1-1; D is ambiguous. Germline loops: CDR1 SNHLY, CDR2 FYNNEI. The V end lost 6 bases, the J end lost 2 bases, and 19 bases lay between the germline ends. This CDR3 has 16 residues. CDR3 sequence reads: CASSDFSNDGNTEAFF. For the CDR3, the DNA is TGTGCCAGCAGCGATTTTTCGAACGACGGTAACACTGAAGCTTTCTTT.

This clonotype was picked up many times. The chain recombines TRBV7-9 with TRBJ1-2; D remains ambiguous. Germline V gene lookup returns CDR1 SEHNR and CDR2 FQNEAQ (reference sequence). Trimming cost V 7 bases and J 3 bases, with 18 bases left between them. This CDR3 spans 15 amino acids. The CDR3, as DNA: TGTGCCAGCACCAGAGCTGAGGCCGCGGACTATGGCTACACCTTC. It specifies CASTRAEAADYGYTF.

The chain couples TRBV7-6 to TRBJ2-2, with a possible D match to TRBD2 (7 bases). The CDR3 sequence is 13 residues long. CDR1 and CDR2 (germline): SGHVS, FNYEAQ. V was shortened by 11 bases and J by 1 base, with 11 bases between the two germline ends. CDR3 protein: CAGRGENTGELFF. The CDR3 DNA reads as TGTGCCGGGAGGGGGGAGAACACCGGGGAGCTGTTTTTT.

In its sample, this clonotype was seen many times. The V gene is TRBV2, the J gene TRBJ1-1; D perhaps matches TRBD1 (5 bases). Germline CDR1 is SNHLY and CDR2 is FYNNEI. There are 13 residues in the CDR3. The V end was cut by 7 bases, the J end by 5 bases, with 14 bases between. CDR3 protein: CASIVKRGTEAFF. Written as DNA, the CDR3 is TGTGCCAGCATTGTTAAACGGGGGACTGAAGCTTTCTTT.

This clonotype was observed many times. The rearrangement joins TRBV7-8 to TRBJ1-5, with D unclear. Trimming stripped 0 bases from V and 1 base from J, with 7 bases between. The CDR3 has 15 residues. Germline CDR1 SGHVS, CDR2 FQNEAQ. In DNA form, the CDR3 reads TGTGCCAGCAGCTTAGCACGGCAGAGCAATCAGCCCCAGCATTTT. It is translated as CASSLARQSNQPQHF.

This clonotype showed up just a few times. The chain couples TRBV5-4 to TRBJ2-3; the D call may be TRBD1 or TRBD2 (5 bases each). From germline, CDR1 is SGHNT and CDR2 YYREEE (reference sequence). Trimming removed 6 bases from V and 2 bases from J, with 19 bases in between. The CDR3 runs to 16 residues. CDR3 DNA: TGTGCCAGCATCCCCGATCTCGGGGACCTCACAGATACGCAGTATTTT. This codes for CASIPDLGDLTDTQYF.

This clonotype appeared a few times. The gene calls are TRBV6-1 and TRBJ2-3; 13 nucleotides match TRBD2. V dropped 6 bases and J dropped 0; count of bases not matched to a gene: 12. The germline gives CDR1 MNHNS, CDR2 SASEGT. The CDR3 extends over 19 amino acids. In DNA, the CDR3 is TGTGCCAGCAGCAAAATCCCCGGGACTAGCGGGATTAGCACAGATACGCAGTATTTT. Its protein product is CASSKIPGTSGISTDTQYF.

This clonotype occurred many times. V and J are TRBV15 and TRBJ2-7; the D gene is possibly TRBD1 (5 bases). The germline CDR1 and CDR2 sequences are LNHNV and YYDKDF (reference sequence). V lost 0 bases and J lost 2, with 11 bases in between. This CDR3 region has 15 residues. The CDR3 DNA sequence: TGTGCCACCAGCAGAGATCGGACGACAGCCTACGAGCAGTACTTC. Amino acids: CATSRDRTTAYEQYF.

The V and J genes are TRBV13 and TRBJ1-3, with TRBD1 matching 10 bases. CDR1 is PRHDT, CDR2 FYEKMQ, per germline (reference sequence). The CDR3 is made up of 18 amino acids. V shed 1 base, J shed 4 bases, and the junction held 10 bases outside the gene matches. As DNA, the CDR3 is TGTGCCAGCAGCTTAGAACAGTTGGGACAGGGGTCCGGAAACACCATATATTTT. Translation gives CASSLEQLGQGSGNTIYF.

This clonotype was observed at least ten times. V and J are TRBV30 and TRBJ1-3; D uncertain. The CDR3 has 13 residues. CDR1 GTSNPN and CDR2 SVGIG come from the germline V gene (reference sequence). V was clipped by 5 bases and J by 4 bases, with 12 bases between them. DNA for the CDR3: TGTGCCTGGGCGGCGGACGGGGGAAACACCATATATTTT. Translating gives CAWAADGGNTIYF.

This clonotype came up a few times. The CDR3 DNA sequence: TGTGCCAGCAGTACCGACCGGGACTTTACTGAAAAACTGTTTTTT. Its translation: CASSTDRDFTEKLFF. V is TRBV6-1 and J is TRBJ1-4, with D possibly being TRBD1 (5 bases). Trimming cost V 5 bases and J 7 bases, with 17 bases left between them. CDR3 size: 15 residues. From germline, CDR1 is MNHNS and CDR2 SASEGT.

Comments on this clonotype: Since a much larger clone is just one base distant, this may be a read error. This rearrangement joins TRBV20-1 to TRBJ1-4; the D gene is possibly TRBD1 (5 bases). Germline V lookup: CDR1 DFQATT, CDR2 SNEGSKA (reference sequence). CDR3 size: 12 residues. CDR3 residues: CSAREGVEKLYF. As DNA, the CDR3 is TGCAGTGCTAGAGAGGGGGTTGAAAAACTGTATTTT.

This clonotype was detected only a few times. The CDR3 coding sequence is TGTGCCAGTAGTACTCCGTGGGGAGGGATGGGCACTGAAGCTTTCTTT. As protein: CASSTPWGGMGTEAFF. The rearrangement uses TRBV19 and TRBJ1-1; no firm D call. Trimming stripped 4 bases from V and 4 bases from J, with 19 bases between. Germline loops: CDR1 LNHDA, CDR2 SQIVND (reference sequence). CDR3 length equals 16 residues.

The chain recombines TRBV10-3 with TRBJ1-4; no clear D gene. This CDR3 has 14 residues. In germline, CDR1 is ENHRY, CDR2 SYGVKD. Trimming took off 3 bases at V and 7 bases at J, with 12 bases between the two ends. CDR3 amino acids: CAISDFDRAEKLFF. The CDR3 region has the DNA TGTGCCATCAGTGATTTCGATCGGGCTGAAAAACTGTTTTTT.

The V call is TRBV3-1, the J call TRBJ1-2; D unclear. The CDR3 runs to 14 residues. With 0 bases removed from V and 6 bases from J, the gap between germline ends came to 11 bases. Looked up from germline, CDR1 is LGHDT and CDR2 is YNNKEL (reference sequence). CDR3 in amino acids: CASSQEFRPNGYTF. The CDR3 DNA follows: TGTGCCAGCAGCCAAGAATTTAGGCCGAATGGCTACACCTTC.

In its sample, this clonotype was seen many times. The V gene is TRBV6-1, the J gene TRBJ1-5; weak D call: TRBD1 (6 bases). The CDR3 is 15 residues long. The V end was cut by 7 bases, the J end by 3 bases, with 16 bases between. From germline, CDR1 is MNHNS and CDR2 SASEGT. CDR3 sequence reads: CASTIQGSNNQPQHF. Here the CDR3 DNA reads TGTGCCAGCACCATACAGGGTTCGAACAATCAGCCCCAGCATTTT.

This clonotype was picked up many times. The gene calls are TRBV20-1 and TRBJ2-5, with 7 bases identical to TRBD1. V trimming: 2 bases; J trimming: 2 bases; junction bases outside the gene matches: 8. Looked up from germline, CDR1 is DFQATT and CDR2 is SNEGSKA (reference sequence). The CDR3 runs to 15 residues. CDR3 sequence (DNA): TGCAGTGCTAGAAGAGAGCACAGGGGACAAGAGACCCAGTACTTC. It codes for CSARREHRGQETQYF.

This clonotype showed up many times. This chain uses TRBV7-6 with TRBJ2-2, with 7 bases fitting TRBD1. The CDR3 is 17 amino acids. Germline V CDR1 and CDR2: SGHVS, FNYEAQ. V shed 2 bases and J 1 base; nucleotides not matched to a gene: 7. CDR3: CASSLLSGTVNTGELFF. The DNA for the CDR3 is TGTGCCAGCAGCTTATTGTCCGGGACAGTGAACACCGGGGAGCTGTTTTTT.

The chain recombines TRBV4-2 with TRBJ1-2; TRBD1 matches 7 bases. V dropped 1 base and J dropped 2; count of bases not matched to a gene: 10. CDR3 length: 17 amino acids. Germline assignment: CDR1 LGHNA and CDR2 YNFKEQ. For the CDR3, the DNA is TGTGCCAGCAGCCAAGCGGGACAGAACCAAAGAAACTATGGCTACACCTTC. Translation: CASSQAGQNQRNYGYTF.

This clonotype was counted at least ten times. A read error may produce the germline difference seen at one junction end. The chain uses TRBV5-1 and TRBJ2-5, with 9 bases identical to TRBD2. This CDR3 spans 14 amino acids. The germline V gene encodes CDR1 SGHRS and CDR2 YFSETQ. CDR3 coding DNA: TGTGCCAGCAGCTTGGGACTAGCCCAAGAGACCCAGTACTTC. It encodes CASSLGLAQETQYF.

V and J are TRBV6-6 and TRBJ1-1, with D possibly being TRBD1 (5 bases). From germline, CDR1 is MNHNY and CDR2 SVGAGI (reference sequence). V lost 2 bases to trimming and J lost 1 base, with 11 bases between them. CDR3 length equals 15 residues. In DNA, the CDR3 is TGTGCCAGCAGTTACGGTAGGGGTGGGAACACTGAAGCTTTCTTT. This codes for CASSYGRGGNTEAFF.

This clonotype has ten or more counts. CDR3 protein: CASSPLTGRGGYTF. DNA of the CDR3: TGTGCCAGCAGTCCCCTGACAGGGAGGGGGGGCTACACCTTC. The chain links TRBV12-3 or TRBV12-4 to TRBJ1-2, with TRBD1 identical over 7 bases. V dropped 5 bases and J dropped 8; count of bases not matched to a gene: 11. CDR3 size: 14 residues.

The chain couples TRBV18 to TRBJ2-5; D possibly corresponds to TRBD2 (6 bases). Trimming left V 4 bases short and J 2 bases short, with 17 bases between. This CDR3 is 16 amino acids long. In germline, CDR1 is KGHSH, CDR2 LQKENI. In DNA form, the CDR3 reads TGTGCCAGCTCACAGAACTACGGGACTGGACAAGAGACCCAGTACTTC. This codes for CASSQNYGTGQETQYF.

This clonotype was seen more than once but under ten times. CDR3 loop: CASSSRPGQGAFGELFF. The CDR3 DNA is TGTGCCAGCAGTTCGCGCCCGGGACAGGGGGCGTTCGGGGAGCTGTTTTTT. V usage is TRBV27 and J usage is TRBJ2-2, with 12 bases fitting TRBD1. This CDR3 is 17 amino acids long. V was clipped by 4 bases and J by 7 bases; unmatched bases: 10. Germline CDR1 and CDR2: MNHEY and SMNVEV (reference sequence).